Shown below are 20 T cell receptor beta chains from a single sample sequenced in a study of blood T cell repertoires in COVID-19. Repertoires were generated with immunoSEQ multiplex PCR, while TCRdb's copy carries only in-frame clones and drops some. Seen here are roughly 130,000 clones, approximately 84% observed once, and the top ten hold around an eighth. The sequenced sample consisted of peripheral blood. The origin of the receptors is a woman in her thirties who had recovered from COVID-19.

The chain carries TRBV7-9 and TRBJ2-7; D might be TRBD1 (5 bases). The CDR3 runs to 13 residues. V was cut by 4 bases and J by 4 bases, with 11 bases left in between. Per the germline V gene, CDR1 is SEHNR and CDR2 is FQNEAQ (reference sequence). The CDR3 spells CASSWEKGYEQYF. CDR3 nucleotides: TGTGCCAGCAGCTGGGAAAAGGGGTACGAGCAGTACTTC.

This chain uses TRBV14 with TRBJ1-3; D gene unclear. This CDR3 comprises 17 residues. V was trimmed by 1 base and J by 6 bases, leaving 19 bases between them. Germline V gene data show CDR1 as SGHDN and CDR2 as FVKESK. DNA for the CDR3: TGTGCCAGCAGCCAAGGGTGGTATCAGCCGGGAGAAAACACCATATATTTT. This codes for CASSQGWYQPGENTIYF. Supplemented by reference TRBV14 and TRBJ1-3, the full variable domain reads EAGVTQFPSHSVIEKGQTVTLRCDPISGHDNLYWYRRVMGKEIKFLLHFVKESKQDESGMPNNRFLAERTGGTYSTLKVQPAELEDSGVYFCASSQGWYQPGENTIYFGEGSWLTVV.

The rearrangement uses TRBV6-5 and TRBJ2-1, with 8 bases aligning to TRBD2. The CDR3 extends over 15 amino acids. V lost 6 bases and J lost 3; bases outside the gene matches: 7. Germline V gives CDR1 MNHEY, CDR2 SVGAGI. The CDR3 sequence is CASSRAGGFYNEQFF. In nucleotides, the CDR3 is TGTGCCAGCAGCAGGGCGGGGGGATTCTACAATGAGCAGTTCTTC.

This sequence joins TRBV12-3 or TRBV12-4 and TRBJ1-2; TRBD1 matches at 10 bases. The V and J ends lost 6 bases and 10 bases, in that order; junction bases with no gene match: 8. The CDR3 extends over 13 amino acids. Here the CDR3 reads CASRAGTGVVYTF. DNA for the CDR3: TGTGCCAGCAGAGCCGGGACAGGGGTCGTCTACACCTTC.

This clone was seen many times. The CDR3 nucleotides read TGTGCCAGCGGGAGGACCTCTGGGGCCAACGTCCTGACTTTC. It yields the protein CASGRTSGANVLTF. The V and J genes are TRBV27 and TRBJ2-6; weak D call: TRBD2 (6 bases). Per the germline V gene, CDR1 is MNHEY and CDR2 is SMNVEV (reference sequence). V lost 8 bases and J lost 0, with 8 bases in between. The CDR3 runs 14 residues.

The chain employs TRBV11-2 and TRBJ2-1; possible D gene TRBD2, 5 bases. The CDR3 consists of 15 residues. Trimming took 0 bases from V and 10 from J, leaving 16 bases between them. The germline CDR1 and CDR2 sequences are SGHAT and FQNNGV. The CDR3 bases are TGTGCCAGCAGCTTAGACTCTCTTGAGGGTCGGGAGCAGTTCTTC. It specifies CASSLDSLEGREQFF.

V usage is TRBV7-8 and J usage is TRBJ1-1; TRBD1 might be the D (6 bases). V lost 5 bases and J 5 bases, leaving 12 bases between the germline ends. The CDR3 contains 13 residues. The germline V gene encodes CDR1 SGHVS and CDR2 FQNEAQ. CDR3 nucleotides: TGTGCCAGCAGCCGCACAGGGCAGACTGAAGCTTTCTTT. Translated, it gives CASSRTGQTEAFF.

The chain employs TRBV5-1 and TRBJ2-2, with a possible D match to TRBD2 (6 bases). CDR1 SGHRS and CDR2 YFSETQ come from the germline V gene. The germline V and J ends were trimmed by 1 base and 0 bases, with 10 bases remaining between them. This CDR3 is built from 16 residues. The CDR3, as DNA: TGCGCCAGCAGCTTGCACGGGGGAACGAACACCGGGGAGCTGTTTTTT. This gives the protein CASSLHGGTNTGELFF.

The chain carries TRBV5-1 and TRBJ1-4, with D possibly being TRBD1 (5 bases). Trimming pared 2 bases from V and 3 bases from J, leaving 11 bases between. Germline-derived CDR1 and CDR2 are SGHRS and YFSETQ. The CDR3 runs to 15 residues. The CDR3 reads CASSFSQGANEKLFF. The CDR3, as DNA: TGCGCCAGCAGCTTTTCCCAGGGTGCTAATGAAAAACTGTTTTTT.

The CDR3 loop is CASSGTSGGARETQYF. As DNA, the CDR3 is TGCGCCAGCAGCGGGACTAGCGGGGGGGCGCGGGAGACCCAGTACTTC. The V call is TRBV5-1, the J call TRBJ2-5; 16 nucleotides match TRBD2. The germline CDR1 and CDR2 sequences are SGHRS and YFSETQ. Trimming at V came to 4 bases and at J to 5 bases, leaving 5 bases not matched to a gene. CDR3 length: 16 residues.

A single count supports this clone. V and J are TRBV2 and TRBJ2-5, with 9 bases matching TRBD1. J gave up 5 bases and V 4 bases, and 8 bases lay outside the gene matches. Germline assignment: CDR1 SNHLY and CDR2 FYNNEI. The CDR3 runs to 15 residues. The CDR3 reads CASSVTGGAGETQYF. The CDR3 DNA follows: TGTGCCAGCAGTGTTACAGGGGGCGCAGGGGAGACCCAGTACTTC.

The chain links TRBV5-1 to TRBJ2-7; 7 bases are a match to TRBD2. CDR1 is SGHRS and CDR2 is YFSETQ in the germline V gene. V dropped 0 bases and J dropped 4; count of bases not matched to a gene: 7. The CDR3 covers 15 residues. This CDR3 reads CASSLVPSGVYEQYF. CDR3 coding DNA: TGCGCCAGCAGCTTGGTTCCTAGCGGAGTATACGAGCAGTACTTC. The full variable domain, with the rest looked up from reference TRBV5-1 and TRBJ2-7, is KAGVTQTPRYLIKTRGQQVTLSCSPISGHRSVSWYQQTPGQGLQFLFEYFSETQRNKGNFPGRFSGRQFSNSRSEMNVSTLELGDSALYLCASSLVPSGVYEQYFGPGTRLTVT.

The chain is built from TRBV30 and TRBJ2-1; 15 bases line up with TRBD2. V gave up 3 bases and J gave up 8 bases; unmatched junction bases: 8. The CDR3 contains 16 residues. The germline CDR1 and CDR2 sequences are GTSNPN and SVGIG (reference sequence). In DNA form, the CDR3 reads TGTGCCTGGAGCGGACTAGCGGGGGGGCGGGTCTATGAGCAGTTCTTC. This codes for CAWSGLAGGRVYEQFF.

DNA of the CDR3: TGTGCCAGCAGCGTCACAGGTATCAACACTGAAGCTTTCTTT. Translating it yields CASSVTGINTEAFF. This rearrangement joins TRBV9 to TRBJ1-1, with D tentatively TRBD1 (5 bases). V was pared by 2 bases and J by 2 bases, with 10 bases between. Per germline, CDR1 SGDLS and CDR2 YYNGEE. The CDR3 covers 14 residues.

The gene calls are TRBV19 and TRBJ2-1; weak D call: TRBD1 (7 bases). The germline V gene encodes CDR1 LNHDA and CDR2 SQIVND (reference sequence). The V end was cut by 7 bases, the J end by 4 bases, with 17 bases between. The CDR3 has 15 residues. This CDR3 is CASTRRRGQYNEQFF. Written as DNA, the CDR3 is TGTGCCAGTACCCGTAGGCGGGGACAGTACAATGAGCAGTTCTTC.

The J gene is TRBJ2-1, the V gene TRBV3-1 (or the pseudogene TRBV3-2), with TRBD1 matching 7 bases. V shed 5 bases, J shed 9 bases, and the junction held 16 bases outside the gene matches. CDR3 size: 16 residues. Germline CDR1 reads LGHDT; CDR2 reads YNNKEL (reference sequence). The CDR3 loop reads CASSADRNQHRGEQFF. The CDR3 DNA sequence: TGTGCCAGCAGCGCGGACAGGAACCAACACCGAGGTGAGCAGTTCTTC.

The chain has TRBV11-3 and TRBJ2-2; the match to TRBD2 covers 14 bases. This CDR3 is built from 19 residues. Germline-derived CDR1 and CDR2 are SGHNT and YENEEA. Unmatched junction bases numbered 9, after V lost 6 bases and J lost 0 bases. CDR3 DNA: TGTGCCAGCAGTCACAGCGGACTAGCGGGGGGTCCGAACACCGGGGAGCTGTTTTTT. This codes for CASSHSGLAGGPNTGELFF. Supplemented by reference TRBV11-3 and TRBJ2-2, the full variable domain reads EAGVVQSPRYKIIEKKQPVAFWCNPISGHNTLYWYLQNLGQGPELLIRYENEEAVDDSQLPKDRFSAERLKGVDSTLKIQPAELGDSAVYLCASSHSGLAGGPNTGELFFGEGSRLTVL.

CDR3 nucleotide sequence: TGTGCCAGCAGCGTAGGGAGTGTCCTTGGCTATGGCTACACCTTC. Amino acids: CASSVGSVLGYGYTF. The V and J genes are TRBV9 and TRBJ1-2; no clear D gene. V was cut by 0 bases and J by 4 bases, with 13 bases left in between. The CDR3 contains 15 residues. From germline, CDR1 is SGDLS and CDR2 YYNGEE.

The chain couples TRBV5-1 to TRBJ2-3, with 9 positions matching TRBD1. Looked up from germline, CDR1 is SGHRS and CDR2 is YFSETQ. V shed 0 bases, J shed 3 bases, and the junction held 5 bases outside the gene matches. This CDR3 has 16 amino acids. The CDR3: CASSLVQGAQTDTQYF. CDR3 nucleotides: TGCGCCAGCAGCTTGGTACAGGGGGCTCAGACAGATACGCAGTATTTT.

V and J are TRBV27 and TRBJ1-1; TRBD1 agrees at 7 bases. V was clipped by 6 bases and J by 0 bases; unmatched bases: 7. CDR3 size: 15 residues. Germline loops: CDR1 MNHEY, CDR2 SMNVEV (reference sequence). CDR3 sequence: CASRGTALMNTEAFF. Here the CDR3 DNA reads TGTGCCAGCAGGGGGACAGCTCTCATGAACACTGAAGCTTTCTTT.